The 9 T cell receptor beta chains presented below share a single source sample, sequenced in a study of T-cell reconstitution after alpha-beta-depleted transplantation in children. The TCRbeta library was prepared with unique molecular identifiers. A single record per CDR3 protein comes from TCRdb applying MiXCR to the PCR reads. The data hold about 830,000 distinct CDR3 sequences, with 16% observed a single time. The sequences come from PBMCs, mostly from graft donor cells, collected 360 days after TCRalphabeta/CD19-depleted stem cell transplant. These receptors came from a male patient under 18 who had a stem cell transplant for acute lymphoblastic leukemia, so the T cells may come from the graft donor.

The V and J genes are TRBV7-9 and TRBJ2-7; 7 bases align to TRBD2. The CDR3 contains 16 residues. Germline trimming cut 1 base from V and 2 bases from J; bases unmatched to any gene: 8. Germline V lookup: CDR1 SEHNR, CDR2 FQNEAQ (reference sequence). The CDR3 nucleotides read TGTGCCAGCAGCTTAGGAGGGCTAGCGGCAGCCTACGAGCAGTACTTC. It is translated as CASSLGGLAAAYEQYF.

This CDR3 is CASSHQIAGTTYNEQFF. The CDR3 DNA reads TGCGCCAGCAGCCACCAGATAGCGGGAACCACTTACAATGAGCAGTTCTTC. This chain connects TRBV5-1 to TRBJ2-1, with 8 bases identical to TRBD2. The V segment lost 4 bases and the J segment 4 bases; nucleotides outside the gene matches: 13. Germline V lookup: CDR1 SGHRS, CDR2 YFSETQ. This CDR3 contains 17 residues.

The chain uses TRBV29-1 and TRBJ2-7; 8 nucleotides line up with TRBD1. Losses at the gene ends were 7 bases for V and 3 bases for J; bases not matched to a gene: 8. Germline CDR1 reads SQVTM; CDR2 reads ANQGSEA. The CDR3 runs 13 residues. CDR3 sequence: CSGGTGRGYEQYF. CDR3 DNA sequence: TGCAGCGGGGGGACAGGTAGAGGCTACGAGCAGTACTTC.

This clonotype was recorded a few times. This chain uses TRBV29-1 with TRBJ1-3; D not certain. Germline-derived CDR1 and CDR2 are SQVTM and ANQGSEA. V was shortened by 4 bases and J by 5 bases, with 9 bases between the two germline ends. The CDR3 consists of 12 residues. The CDR3 DNA follows: TGCAGCGTTGTTTTCGGACGAAACACCATATATTTT. Encoded protein: CSVVFGRNTIYF.

Only a few counts were recorded for this clonotype. The J gene is TRBJ2-7, the V gene TRBV12-3 or TRBV12-4; TRBD1 aligns across 9 bases. V trimming: 4 bases; J trimming: 5 bases; junction bases outside the gene matches: 3. The CDR3 totals 13 residues. The CDR3 region is CASSSRTGDEQYF. As DNA, the CDR3 is TGTGCCAGCAGTTCCCGGACAGGGGACGAGCAGTACTTC.

The gene calls are TRBV20-1 and TRBJ1-2; the D is unclear. V dropped 0 bases and J dropped 4 bases, with 6 bases sitting between them. Germline V gene lookup returns CDR1 DFQATT and CDR2 SNEGSKA (reference sequence). The CDR3 length is 12 residues. CDR3 region: CSAREPGYGYTF. The CDR3 DNA follows: TGCAGTGCTAGAGAACCAGGCTATGGCTACACCTTC.

There are a few counts of this clonotype. The CDR3 bases are TGCGCCAGCACCCTAACAGGGGGTAATGAAAAACTGTTTTTT. It codes for CASTLTGGNEKLFF. V and J are TRBV5-1 and TRBJ1-4; 8 bases fit TRBD1. Unmatched junction bases numbered 5, after V lost 6 bases and J lost 4 bases. The CDR3 is made up of 14 amino acids. Germline CDR1 SGHRS, CDR2 YFSETQ.

This clonotype has more than one count but fewer than ten. The chain couples TRBV7-6 to TRBJ2-1; tentatively, D is TRBD2 (6 bases). With 4 bases removed from V and 6 bases from J, the gap between germline ends came to 13 bases. Germline CDR1 SGHVS, CDR2 FNYEAQ. This CDR3 is built from 14 residues. The CDR3 nucleotides are TGTGCCAGCAGCTCAGGACTAAACCTCAATGAGCAGTTCTTC. Translating gives CASSSGLNLNEQFF.

CDR3 DNA: TGTGCCTGGAGTGTATGGCGGGAGGACGAGCAGTACTTC. It specifies CAWSVWREDEQYF. The chain links TRBV30 to TRBJ2-7; 8 bases line up with TRBD2. Germline V CDR1 and CDR2: GTSNPN, SVGIG (reference sequence). V trimming: 0 bases; J trimming: 5 bases; junction bases outside the gene matches: 3. CDR3 length: 13 amino acids.